One sample yielded the 23 T cell receptor beta chains listed below, sequenced in a study of human T cells and chemical hapten exposure (dated by TCRdb to the early 2020s). In the paper's terms, the time point label means: patch test 2, 6 weeks after DPC sensitization. The sample's treatment or condition label is to be understood as: therapeutic diphenylcyclopropenone sensitization with weekly scalp DPC. The library came from RACE. Sequencing instrument: NextSeq 500. TCRdb redid the processing of the public reads, applying fastp at Q25 and MiXCR, and retained in-frame beta chains. Here each entry gathers all rows of one CDR3 protein and keeps the most common genes and DNA. In this sample the table shows about 54,000 distinct CDR3 sequences, about 9.9% of which occur a single time. The top ten hold 1.5% to 2% of the sample. This material consisted of whole blood, taken in connection with sensitization to the hapten diphenylcyclopropenone (DPC). The receptors stem from a woman aged 45-65 years with alopecia areata. Some clones in this sample may be carry-over from other donors' samples.

This sequence joins TRBV7-2 and TRBJ2-1, with 8 bases that match TRBD2. V was clipped by 4 bases and J by 0 bases; unmatched bases: 2. From germline, CDR1 is SGHTA and CDR2 FQGNSA. The CDR3 is made up of 15 amino acids. The CDR3 protein is CASSSGTSSYNEQFF. The CDR3 coding sequence is TGTGCCAGCAGCTCCGGGACTAGCTCCTACAATGAGCAGTTCTTC.

The CDR3 loop is CSGERGPYNEQFF. CDR3 nucleotides: TGCAGCGGAGAGCGGGGGCCCTACAATGAGCAGTTCTTC. The rearrangement uses TRBV29-1 and TRBJ2-1; 8 bases fit TRBD2. The trim removed 7 bases at V and 2 bases at J, leaving 4 bases unmatched. The CDR3 has 13 amino acids. Germline CDR1 is SQVTM and CDR2 is ANQGSEA.

This clonotype occurred many times. This rearrangement joins TRBV18 to TRBJ1-5; 7 bases align to TRBD1. Germline lookup yields CDR1 KGHSH and CDR2 LQKENI. CDR3 size: 16 residues. V shed 4 bases and J 2 bases; nucleotides not matched to a gene: 8. As DNA, the CDR3 is TGTGCCAGCTCACGCAACCGGGACAGCGGCAATCAGCCCCAGCATTTT. This translates into CASSRNRDSGNQPQHF.

This clonotype was seen many times. The V gene is TRBV28, the J gene TRBJ1-1; 10 bases match TRBD1. CDR3 length equals 15 residues. V gave up 4 bases and J gave up 3 bases; unmatched junction bases: 5. The germline V gene encodes CDR1 MDHEN and CDR2 SYDVKM. The CDR3 region is CASSSPGQGYTEAFF. CDR3 nucleotides: TGTGCCAGCAGTTCCCCGGGACAGGGGTACACTGAAGCTTTCTTT.

The rearrangement joins TRBV20-1 to TRBJ2-7; TRBD1 matches at 7 bases. CDR1 DFQATT and CDR2 SNEGSKA come from the germline V gene (reference sequence). This CDR3 is built from 15 residues. Trimming took 2 bases from V and 4 from J; bases not matched to a gene: 11. The CDR3 reads CSARYTGTASYEQYF. In DNA form, the CDR3 reads TGCAGTGCTAGATACACCGGGACAGCTTCTTACGAGCAGTACTTC.

The chain carries TRBV4-1 and TRBJ1-2; TRBD1 matches at 7 bases. CDR3 size: 14 residues. J gave up 8 bases and V 5 bases, and 11 bases lay outside the gene matches. The germline CDR1 and CDR2 sequences are MGHRA and YSYEKL. The CDR3 loop reads CASSSSDRLRGYTF. The CDR3 region has the DNA TGCGCCAGCAGCTCTTCGGACAGGTTACGGGGCTACACCTTC.

In this sample, this clonotype turned up a few times. V gene TRBV28 combines with J gene TRBJ1-1; D is perhaps TRBD1 (6 bases). The germline gives CDR1 MDHEN, CDR2 SYDVKM. The CDR3 is made up of 14 amino acids. Trimming left V 8 bases short and J 4 bases short, with 17 bases between. CDR3 DNA: TGTGCCAGCCGTCGGGGGGGCGCGGGCACTGAAGCTTTCTTT. Translation: CASRRGGAGTEAFF.

This clonotype showed up many times. The chain joins TRBV20-1 to TRBJ1-5, with D tentatively TRBD1 (5 bases). The CDR3 is 18 residues long. Trimming took off 5 bases at V and 4 bases at J, with 27 bases between the two ends. Germline CDR1 and CDR2: DFQATT and SNEGSKA (reference sequence). CDR3 region: CSAQAKPSGPQMNQPQHF. In nucleotides, the CDR3 is TGCAGTGCTCAAGCTAAACCTTCGGGACCCCAGATGAATCAGCCCCAGCATTTT.

This clonotype was found a few times. This chain uses TRBV7-2 with TRBJ1-1; D is unclear. CDR3 length: 14 residues. The V gene lost 6 bases and the J gene lost 3 bases, with 14 bases spanning the gap. The V gene's germline CDR1 is SGHTA and CDR2 FQGNSA. The CDR3 region is CASSQEPGHTEAFF. The CDR3 coding sequence is TGTGCCAGCAGTCAGGAGCCCGGGCACACTGAAGCTTTCTTT.

This chain uses TRBV11-2 with TRBJ2-3, with D unclear. Germline CDR1 is SGHAT and CDR2 is FQNNGV. This CDR3 contains 14 residues. The germline V and J ends were trimmed by 0 bases and 3 bases, with 7 bases remaining between them. CDR3 nucleotide sequence: TGTGCCAGCAGCTTAGAGGCCTTGACAGATACGCAGTATTTT. It is translated as CASSLEALTDTQYF.

This clonotype appeared a few times. CDR3 DNA sequence: TGTGCCAGCAGCCGAGGAGGTGCTAGCACAGATACGCAGTATTTT. Amino acid sequence: CASSRGGASTDTQYF. The chain carries TRBV7-9 and TRBJ2-3, with D perhaps matching TRBD2 (5 bases). V lost 5 bases and J 0 bases, leaving 12 bases between the germline ends. The CDR3 is made up of 15 amino acids. The germline V gene encodes CDR1 SEHNR and CDR2 FQNEAQ (reference sequence).

The CDR3 coding sequence is TGCAGCGTTGAGCGAGGTTCTGGGGGCACTGAAGCTTTCTTT. Translated: CSVERGSGGTEAFF. This chain uses TRBV29-1 with TRBJ1-1, with D maybe TRBD1 (5 bases). Germline CDR1 SQVTM, CDR2 ANQGSEA. The CDR3 sequence is 14 residues long. Trimming cost V 3 bases and J 4 bases, with 15 bases left between them.

This clonotype was counted between two and nine times. The V call is TRBV6-2 or TRBV6-3, the J call TRBJ2-7; D not certain. Deletions cut 3 bases from V and 1 base from J, with 7 bases between. There are 13 residues in the CDR3. Germline V lookup: CDR1 MNHEY, CDR2 SVGEGT. The DNA for the CDR3 is TGTGCCAGCAGTTATGATCAGTCCTACGAGCAGTACTTC. Its translation: CASSYDQSYEQYF.

This clonotype was found many times. The CDR3 DNA is TGTGCCAGCAGTCAGGGTGGCCTTAATGAAAAACTGTTTTTT. Protein sequence: CASSQGGLNEKLFF. The chain uses TRBV2 and TRBJ1-4; D is possibly TRBD1 (5 bases). This CDR3 spans 14 amino acids. Trimming stripped 5 bases from V and 4 bases from J, with 11 bases between. From germline, CDR1 is SNHLY and CDR2 FYNNEI.

This clonotype has a handful of counts. V usage is TRBV28 and J usage is TRBJ2-7; possibly TRBD1 for D (6 bases). This CDR3 region has 14 residues. Per the germline V gene, CDR1 is MDHEN and CDR2 is SYDVKM. V was trimmed by 8 bases and J by 6 bases, leaving 20 bases between them. The CDR3 is CASGTGIGVLEQYF. CDR3 coding DNA: TGTGCCAGCGGAACAGGGATAGGGGTTCTCGAGCAGTACTTC.

J is TRBJ2-5 and V is TRBV11-2; 12 bases fit TRBD2. The germline gives CDR1 SGHAT, CDR2 FQNNGV. The trim removed 6 bases at V and 2 bases at J, leaving 1 base unmatched. CDR3 length: 14 residues. In nucleotides, the CDR3 is TGTGCCAGCAGGCTAGCGGGAGGGCAAGAGACCCAGTACTTC. This encodes CASRLAGGQETQYF.

This clonotype was seen a handful of times. The gene calls are TRBV7-9 and TRBJ2-5; 8 bases line up with TRBD1. Trimming took 5 bases from V and 4 from J; bases not matched to a gene: 6. The CDR3 spans 14 residues. From germline, CDR1 is SEHNR and CDR2 FQNEAQ (reference sequence). The CDR3 protein is CASSPRQGSETQYF. In nucleotides, the CDR3 is TGTGCCAGCAGCCCCCGACAGGGGTCAGAGACCCAGTACTTC.

This clonotype occurred a few times. The rearrangement links TRBV29-1 to TRBJ2-5; 8 nucleotides agree with TRBD1. The CDR3 loop spans 14 amino acids. The germline CDR1 and CDR2 sequences are SQVTM and ANQGSEA. V shed 7 bases, J shed 0 bases, and the junction held 7 bases outside the gene matches. The CDR3 loop reads CSARTGPYQETQYF. The CDR3 DNA is TGCAGCGCCAGGACAGGGCCCTACCAAGAGACCCAGTACTTC.

This clonotype appeared many times. The rearrangement uses TRBV4-1 and TRBJ1-4; 9 bases are a match to TRBD1. With V trimmed by 1 base and J by 7 bases, 13 bases remained unmatched. This CDR3 region has 18 residues. CDR1 MGHRA and CDR2 YSYEKL come from the germline V gene. CDR3: CASSQVWTGEERVEKLFF. The DNA for the CDR3 is TGCGCCAGCAGCCAAGTTTGGACAGGGGAGGAGAGGGTTGAAAAACTGTTTTTT.

This clonotype has ten or more counts. The chain links TRBV20-1 to TRBJ1-3; the D is unclear. Trimming took 2 bases from V and 0 from J, leaving 8 bases between them. Germline V gene lookup returns CDR1 DFQATT and CDR2 SNEGSKA (reference sequence). The CDR3 length is 14 residues. The CDR3 loop is CSARSATSGNTIYF. As DNA, the CDR3 is TGCAGTGCTAGATCCGCTACCTCTGGAAACACCATATATTTT.

The rearrangement joins TRBV20-1 to TRBJ2-7, with 8 bases that match TRBD2. The V gene's germline CDR1 is DFQATT and CDR2 SNEGSKA (reference sequence). V was pared by 1 base and J by 3 bases, with 5 bases of the junction left unmatched. This CDR3 has 14 amino acids. The CDR3 here is CSARGPAGDYEQYF. The CDR3 DNA reads TGCAGTGCTAGAGGTCCAGCGGGGGACTACGAGCAGTACTTC.

The chain couples TRBV7-6 to TRBJ2-2, with D maybe TRBD2 (5 bases). V was clipped by 0 bases and J by 3 bases, with 8 bases between them. Germline CDR1 SGHVS, CDR2 FNYEAQ. This CDR3 is 15 amino acids long. In DNA form, the CDR3 reads TGTGCCAGCAGCTTAGCGGGAGTGCACACCGGGGAGCTGTTTTTT. Translating it yields CASSLAGVHTGELFF. The full variable domain, completed using reference TRBV7-6 and TRBJ2-2, is GAGVSQSPRYKVTKRGQDVALRCDPISGHVSLYWYRQALGQGPEFLTYFNYEAQQDKSGLPNDRFSAERPEGSISTLTIQRTEQRDSAMYRCASSLAGVHTGELFFGEGSRLTVL.

The table lists this clonotype with a few counts. V gene TRBV10-3 combines with J gene TRBJ1-5; TRBD1 is a possible D gene (6 bases). The CDR3 runs to 15 residues. Germline V gene data show CDR1 as ENHRY and CDR2 as SYGVKD. The V end was cut by 6 bases, the J end by 0 bases, with 12 bases between. This CDR3 is CAIRQGPYSNQPQHF. CDR3 nucleotides: TGTGCCATCAGACAGGGTCCTTATAGCAATCAGCCCCAGCATTTT.